Listed below are T cell receptor beta chains from one sample, sequenced in a study of cytomegalovirus exposure and HLA in healthy donors. Generated by immunoSEQ multiplex PCR, the TCRdb table keeps only in-frame clones and is missing some. This sample's table reports 140,000 to 150,000 clones. Sequenced sample: PBMCs. The receptors here all came from a woman aged 45-65 years in good health and CMV-seronegative. The CDR3 runs from the conserved cysteine through the conserved F or W. Each record gives: J gene, CDR3 length, D gene, V gene, CDR3 protein, CDR3 DNA. D genes are given only for firm matches.

TRBJ2-7 14 . TRBV5-4 CASSGGTGPYEQYF TGTGCCAGCAGCGGGGGGACGGGGCCTTACGAGCAGTACTTC
TRBJ2-7 14 . TRBV5-1 CASSLYVSSYEQYF TGCGCCAGCAGTTTGTACGTCAGCTCCTACGAGCAGTACTTC
TRBJ1-2 14 TRBD1 TRBV6-5 CASSYGTGGHGYTF TGTGCCAGCAGTTACGGGACAGGGGGGCATGGCTACACCTTC
TRBJ2-5 14 TRBD2 TRBV10-3 CAIKASGGTQTQYF TGTGCCATCAAGGCTAGCGGGGGGACTCAGACCCAGTACTTC
TRBJ1-1 13 . TRBV29-1 CSFWNRANTEAFF TGCAGCTTCTGGAACAGGGCCAACACTGAAGCTTTCTTT
TRBJ2-5 15 TRBD2 TRBV4-1 CASSRSGASQETQYF TGCGCCAGCAGCCGTAGCGGGGCATCGCAAGAGACCCAGTACTTC
TRBJ2-5 11 . TRBV28 CASSARETQYF TGTGCCAGCAGCGCTAGGGAGACCCAGTACTTC
TRBJ2-2 14 . TRBV9 CASSVEQGRGELFF TGTGCCAGCAGCGTAGAGCAGGGGCGGGGGGAGCTGTTTTTT
TRBJ1-1 13 . TRBV10-3 CAITTGINTEAFF TGTGCCATCACCACGGGGATCAACACTGAAGCTTTCTTT
TRBJ2-5 14 . TRBV7-9 CASSLGTGWETQYF TGTGCCAGCAGCTTAGGTACAGGGTGGGAGACCCAGTACTTC
TRBJ2-2 17 TRBD2 TRBV7-6 CASSLSSQGGRTGELFF TGTGCCAGCAGCTTATCGTCCCAGGGAGGGAGGACCGGGGAGCTGTTTTTT
TRBJ1-1 13 . TRBV7-3 CASSQGQTTEAFF TGTGCCAGCAGCCAAGGACAAACGACTGAAGCTTTCTTT
TRBJ2-3 11 . TRBV30 CAWNQRDTQYF TGTGCCTGGAATCAGCGGGATACGCAGTATTTT
TRBJ1-1 16 . TRBV28 CASSYRIAGLNTEAFF TGTGCCAGCAGTTACAGGATCGCTGGGCTGAACACTGAAGCTTTCTTT
TRBJ2-7 16 TRBD2 TRBV19 CASSIRASGPSYEQYF TGTGCCAGTAGTATAAGGGCTAGCGGGCCGTCCTACGAGCAGTACTTC
TRBJ1-4 15 TRBD1 TRBV6-6 CASSLRTGANEKLFF TGTGCCAGCAGTCTCCGGACAGGGGCGAATGAAAAACTGTTTTTT
TRBJ2-7 14 . TRBV4-3 CASSQVTEGYEQYF TGCGCCAGCAGCCAAGTGACAGAAGGCTACGAGCAGTACTTC
TRBJ2-7 16 TRBD2 TRBV4-1 CASSQVGTSGTYEQYF TGCGCCAGCAGCCAAGTGGGGACTAGCGGGACCTACGAGCAGTACTTC
TRBJ2-7 14 TRBD1 TRBV19 CASSKDRASYEQYF TGTGCCAGTAGTAAAGACAGGGCTTCCTACGAGCAGTACTTC
TRBJ1-3 16 . TRBV4-2 CASSQGAGDSGNTIYF TGTGCCAGCAGCCAAGGGGCCGGGGACTCTGGAAACACCATATATTTT
TRBJ1-2 15 TRBD1 TRBV7-9 CASSLGQGIDYGYTF TGTGCCAGCAGCCTGGGACAGGGGATCGACTATGGCTACACCTTC
TRBJ1-2 14 TRBD1 TRBV9 CASSGGQGRNGYTF TGTGCCAGCAGCGGGGGACAGGGGAGGAATGGCTACACCTTC
TRBJ1-2 12 . TRBV6-5 CASSPRVGGYTF TGTGCCAGCAGTCCCAGGGTAGGCGGCTACACCTTC
TRBJ2-3 14 . TRBV2 CASLGGAGTDTQYF TGTGCCAGCCTAGGAGGGGCGGGCACAGATACGCAGTATTTT
TRBJ1-1 14 TRBD1 TRBV6-6 CASSPGQGVTEAFF TGTGCCAGCAGTCCGGGACAGGGAGTCACTGAAGCTTTCTTT
TRBJ2-4 13 . TRBV6-5 CASSFSLGNIQYF TGTGCCAGCAGTTTTAGTCTTGGAAACATTCAGTACTTC
TRBJ2-5 14 TRBD2 TRBV28 CASIPGGPVETQYF TGTGCCAGCATTCCGGGAGGGCCGGTGGAGACCCAGTACTTC
TRBJ2-7 13 . TRBV6-5 CASTPGSVYEQYF TGTGCCAGCACCCCAGGTAGCGTGTACGAGCAGTACTTC
TRBJ2-1 16 . TRBV13 CASSLEVRGSYNEQFF TGTGCCAGCAGCTTAGAGGTCAGGGGATCCTACAATGAGCAGTTCTTC
TRBJ2-1 17 TRBD2 TRBV6-1 CASSVGLAGLTYNEQFF TGTGCCAGCAGTGTTGGACTAGCGGGACTAACCTACAATGAGCAGTTCTTC
TRBJ2-5 16 . TRBV4-3 CASSQDGGPEGETQYF TGCGCCAGCAGCCAAGATGGAGGGCCCGAGGGAGAGACCCAGTACTTC
TRBJ2-1 14 . TRBV6-5 CASSYSRLGLTQFF TGTGCCAGCAGTTACTCGAGGTTAGGATTAACCCAGTTCTTC
TRBJ1-4 13 . TRBV6-6 CASSYARDEKLFF TGTGCCAGCAGTTACGCCAGGGATGAAAAACTGTTTTTT
TRBJ1-2 14 TRBD1 TRBV7-9 CASTNPGQGRGYTF TGTGCCAGCACCAACCCGGGACAGGGCCGGGGCTACACCTTC
TRBJ2-1 15 TRBD2 TRBV2 CASSGSGGGYNEQFF TGTGCCAGCAGTGGTAGCGGGGGTGGATACAATGAGCAGTTCTTC
TRBJ1-2 14 TRBD1 TRBV19 CASRGTADVYGYTF TGTGCCAGTAGGGGGACAGCTGACGTCTATGGCTACACCTTC
TRBJ1-2 13 TRBD1 TRBV6-5 CASSYSTGGGYTF TGTGCCAGCAGTTACAGCACAGGGGGAGGCTACACCTTC
TRBJ2-1 15 TRBD2 TRBV28 CASSSPREGEREQFF TGTGCCAGCAGTTCCCCACGGGAGGGTGAGAGGGAGCAGTTCTTC
TRBJ1-1 14 . TRBV2 CASSEWGRNTEAFF TGTGCCAGCAGTGAATGGGGCCGGAACACTGAAGCTTTCTTT
TRBJ2-2 16 . TRBV7-7 CASSLSRTPNTGELFF TGTGCCAGCAGCCTCTCGAGGACACCGAACACCGGGGAGCTGTTTTTT
TRBJ1-2 14 . TRBV7-9 CASSSRQANYGYTF TGTGCCAGCAGCTCCAGACAGGCGAACTATGGCTACACCTTC
TRBJ1-2 14 . TRBV5-1 CASSLEGQLGGYTF TGCGCCAGCAGCTTGGAGGGGCAGCTAGGCGGCTACACCTTC
TRBJ2-1 17 TRBD1 TRBV7-8 CASSFSGTGNTYNEQFF TGTGCCAGCAGCTTCTCCGGGACAGGGAATACCTACAATGAGCAGTTCTTC
TRBJ2-2 15 . TRBV28 CASSLLGANNGELFF TGTGCCAGCAGTTTATTGGGGGCGAACAATGGGGAGCTGTTTTTT
TRBJ1-4 14 TRBD1 TRBV7-9 CASSLARGLEKLFF TGTGCCAGCAGCTTAGCCAGGGGGCTTGAAAAACTGTTTTTT